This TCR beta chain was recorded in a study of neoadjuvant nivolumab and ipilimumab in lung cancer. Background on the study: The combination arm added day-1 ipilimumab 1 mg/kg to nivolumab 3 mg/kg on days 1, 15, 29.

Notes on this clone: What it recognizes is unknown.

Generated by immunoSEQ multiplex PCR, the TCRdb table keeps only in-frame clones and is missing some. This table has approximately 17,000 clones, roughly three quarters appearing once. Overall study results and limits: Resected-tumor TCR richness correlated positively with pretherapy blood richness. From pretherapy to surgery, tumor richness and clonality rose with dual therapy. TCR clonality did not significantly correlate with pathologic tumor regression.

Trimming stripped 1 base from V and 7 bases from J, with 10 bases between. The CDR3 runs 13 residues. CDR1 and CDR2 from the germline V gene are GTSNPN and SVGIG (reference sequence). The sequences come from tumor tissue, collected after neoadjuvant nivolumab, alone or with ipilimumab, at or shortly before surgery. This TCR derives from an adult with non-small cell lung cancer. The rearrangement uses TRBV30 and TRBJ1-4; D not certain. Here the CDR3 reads CAWSARRSEKLFF. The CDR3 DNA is TGTGCCTGGAGTGCACGAAGGAGTGAAAAACTGTTTTTT.